The present T cell receptor (beta chain) was sequenced within a study of blood T cell repertoires in COVID-19. As for the study in general: The United States, Italy and Spain were the sources of the acute and convalescent COVID-19 samples. Sources were T cells, B-cell-depleted T cells, or PBMCs; the material itself was cDNA or gDNA.

Methods used by the authors: Researchers report that nucleated cell counts were estimated from reference gene primer amplification. This table comes from immunoSEQ multiplex PCR, and its TCRdb copy is limited to in-frame clones, with some not included. That table supplies the V and J calls and clone size; D and trimming were determined from the DNA. The sample lists roughly 76,000 clones, roughly 91% occurring once. CDR1 SGHVS and CDR2 FNYEAQ come from the germline V gene. The V gene lost 5 bases and the J gene lost 5 bases, with 15 bases spanning the gap. This CDR3 contains 15 residues. This chain links TRBV7-6 with TRBJ2-2, with D maybe TRBD2 (6 bases). This receptor was obtained from a man between 65 and 85 years old with active or convalescent COVID-19. The specimen sequenced was peripheral blood. In nucleotides, the CDR3 is TGTGCCAGCAGCCCAAGGACTACGGGGACCGGGGAGCTGTTTTTT. As protein: CASSPRTTGTGELFF.